A single sample is the source of the 5 T cell receptor beta chains below, sequenced in a study of cytomegalovirus exposure and HLA in healthy donors. 60 Vbeta and 13 Jbeta primers were used in PCR. Clones were sequenced by immunoSEQ multiplex PCR, and TCRdb holds only the in-frame ones, with some missing. Here the sample spans about 170,000 clones, roughly 84% being singletons. The source material was PBMCs. Receptor source: a male donor in good health and CMV-seronegative.

In DNA form, the CDR3 reads TGTGCCAGCAGTGAACGGAGGCAAGAGACCCAGTACTTC. This sequence encodes CASSERRQETQYF. The chain combines TRBV2 with TRBJ2-5, with a weak D call TRBD2 (5 bases). Germline assignment: CDR1 SNHLY and CDR2 FYNNEI. The CDR3 loop spans 13 amino acids. The V and J ends lost 2 bases and 2 bases respectively, with 6 bases between them.

V usage is TRBV4-2 and J usage is TRBJ2-5; D is perhaps TRBD2 (6 bases). Germline V CDR1 and CDR2: LGHNA, YNFKEQ. V lost 4 bases and J 11 bases, leaving 20 bases between the germline ends. CDR3 length: 14 residues. The CDR3 sequence: CASSPGLTPGEQYF. CDR3 coding DNA: TGTGCCAGCAGCCCGGGACTCACCCCCGGTGAGCAGTACTTC.

On this clone: At one boundary the junction diverges from the germline segment, which might be a read error. The sample holds other DNA sequences that translate to the same CDR3. This chain links TRBV5-1 with TRBJ2-7, with D tentatively TRBD1 (6 bases). Germline V gene data show CDR1 as SGHRS and CDR2 as YFSETQ. CDR3 length: 15 residues. The CDR3 sequence is CASSSTGTTISEQYF. As DNA, the CDR3 is TGCGCTAGCAGCTCGACCGGGACAACGATCAGCGAGCAGTACTTC.

The chain recombines TRBV13 with TRBJ1-2; D not resolved. Germline CDR1 reads PRHDT; CDR2 reads FYEKMQ (reference sequence). Trimming removed 0 bases at V and 2 bases at J, with 10 bases between. This CDR3 contains 15 residues. The CDR3 DNA reads as TGTGCCAGCAGCTTAGGCCCTCGGGGAAACTATGGCTACACCTTC. Translation gives CASSLGPRGNYGYTF.

V gene TRBV6-6 combines with J gene TRBJ2-4; 8 bases align to TRBD2. The length of the CDR3 is 14 residues. After removal of 8 bases from V and 2 bases from J, the junction contained 5 bases not matched to a gene. Germline CDR1 and CDR2: MNHNY and SVGAGI (reference sequence). Here the CDR3 reads CASGSGETKNIQYF. Written as DNA, the CDR3 is TGTGCCAGCGGTAGCGGGGAGACCAAAAACATTCAGTACTTC.